The table lists the clone carrying this T cell receptor beta chain with a few counts. The antigen is undetermined. This entry belongs to a study of neurological immune-mediated disorders. Whole-study findings and limits: TCR clonal expansion peaked in HTLV-1-associated myelopathy patients and was lowest in multiple sclerosis patients. The study found no CDR3 amino acid sequences shared by expanded clones across subjects, suggesting private repertoires in all groups.

The CDR3 has 15 amino acids. Germline V lookup: CDR1 SGHDN, CDR2 FVKESK. V gave up 0 bases and J gave up 5 bases, with 11 bases separating them. 5'RACE with 10-nucleotide random UMIs generated the cDNA. A single record per CDR3 protein comes from TCRdb applying MiXCR to the 5' RACE reads. The sample has 65,000 to 80,000 distinct CDR3 sequences, roughly 15% seen once. V and J are TRBV14 and TRBJ2-1; perhaps TRBD1 as D (6 bases). Sequencing was performed on PBMCs. The TCR sequence derives from a woman aged 35 to 49 in good health. The CDR3 coding sequence is TGTGCCAGCAGCCAAGACAGGGGTGGGAACAATGAGCAGTTCTTC. Amino acids: CASSQDRGGNNEQFF.